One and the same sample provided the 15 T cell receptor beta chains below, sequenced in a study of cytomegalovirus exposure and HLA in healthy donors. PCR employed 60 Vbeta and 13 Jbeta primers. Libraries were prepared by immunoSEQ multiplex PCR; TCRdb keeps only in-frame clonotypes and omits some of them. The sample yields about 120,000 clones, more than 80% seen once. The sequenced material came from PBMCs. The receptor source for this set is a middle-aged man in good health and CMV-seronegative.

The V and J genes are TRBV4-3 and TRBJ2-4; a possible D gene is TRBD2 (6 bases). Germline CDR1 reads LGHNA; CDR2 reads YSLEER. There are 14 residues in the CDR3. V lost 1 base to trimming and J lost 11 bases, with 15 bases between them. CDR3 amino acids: CASSQAGLLGVQYF. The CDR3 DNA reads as TGCGCCAGCAGCCAAGCGGGACTTCTGGGAGTTCAGTACTTC.

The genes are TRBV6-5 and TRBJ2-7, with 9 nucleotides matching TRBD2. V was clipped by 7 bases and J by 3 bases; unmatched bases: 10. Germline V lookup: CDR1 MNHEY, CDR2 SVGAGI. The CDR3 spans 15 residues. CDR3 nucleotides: TGTGCCAGCACCGACGCGGCTAGCGGGGTCTACGAGCAGTACTTC. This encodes CASTDAASGVYEQYF.

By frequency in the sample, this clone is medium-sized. The CDR3 coding sequence is TGTGCCAGCAGTTACGGAGGGACAGCCTCTGGAAACACCATATATTTT. As protein: CASSYGGTASGNTIYF. The V and J genes are TRBV6-5 and TRBJ1-3; 7 bases match TRBD1. Germline V gene sequence: CDR1 MNHEY, CDR2 SVGAGI. This CDR3 has 16 amino acids. V lost 2 bases and J lost 0; bases outside the gene matches: 4.

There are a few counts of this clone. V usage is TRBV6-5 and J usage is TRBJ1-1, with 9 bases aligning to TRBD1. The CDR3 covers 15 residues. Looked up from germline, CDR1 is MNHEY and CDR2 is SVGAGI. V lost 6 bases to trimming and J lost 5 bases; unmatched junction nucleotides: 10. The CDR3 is CASRELTGGLTEAFF. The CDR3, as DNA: TGTGCCAGCAGAGAACTGACAGGGGGATTAACTGAAGCTTTCTTT.

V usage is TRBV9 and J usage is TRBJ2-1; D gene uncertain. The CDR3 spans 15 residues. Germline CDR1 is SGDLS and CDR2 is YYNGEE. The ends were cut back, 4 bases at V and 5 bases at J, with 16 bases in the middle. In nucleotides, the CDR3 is TGTGCCAGCAGCCCGCGACTCATCGCCAACAATGAGCAGTTCTTC. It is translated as CASSPRLIANNEQFF.

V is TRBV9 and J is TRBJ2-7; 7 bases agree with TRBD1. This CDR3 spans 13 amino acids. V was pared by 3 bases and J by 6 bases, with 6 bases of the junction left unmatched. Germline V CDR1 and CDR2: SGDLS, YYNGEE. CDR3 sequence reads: CASSAHRGAEQYF. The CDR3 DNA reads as TGTGCCAGCAGCGCTCACAGGGGTGCCGAGCAGTACTTC.

The CDR3 sequence is CASSQAGTGSPEAFF. In DNA, the CDR3 is TGCGCCAGCAGCCAAGCGGGGACAGGGTCTCCTGAAGCTTTCTTT. The chain couples TRBV4-3 to TRBJ1-1; 9 bases agree with TRBD1. Losses at the gene ends were 1 base for V and 6 bases for J; bases not matched to a gene: 6. The germline V gene has CDR1 LGHNA and CDR2 YSLEER. CDR3 length equals 15 residues.

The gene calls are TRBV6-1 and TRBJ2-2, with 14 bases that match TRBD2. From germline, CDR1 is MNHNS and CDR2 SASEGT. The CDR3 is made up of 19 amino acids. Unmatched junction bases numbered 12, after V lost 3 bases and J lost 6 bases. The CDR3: CASSERLAGGYIFAGELFF. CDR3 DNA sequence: TGTGCCAGCAGTGAGAGACTAGCGGGAGGGTATATTTTTGCCGGGGAGCTGTTTTTT.

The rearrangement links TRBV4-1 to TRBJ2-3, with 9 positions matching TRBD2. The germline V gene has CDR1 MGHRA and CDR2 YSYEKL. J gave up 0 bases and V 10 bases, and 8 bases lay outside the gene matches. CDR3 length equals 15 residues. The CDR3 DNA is TGCGCCACTCTACTGGGACTAGCTAGCACAGATACGCAGTATTTT. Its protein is CATLLGLASTDTQYF.

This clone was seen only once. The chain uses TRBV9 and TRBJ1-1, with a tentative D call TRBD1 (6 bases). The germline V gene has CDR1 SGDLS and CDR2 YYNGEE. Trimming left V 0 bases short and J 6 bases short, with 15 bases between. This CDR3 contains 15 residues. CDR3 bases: TGTGCCAGCAGCGTAGGTATGGGGCGGGGGCCTGAAGCTTTCTTT. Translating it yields CASSVGMGRGPEAFF.

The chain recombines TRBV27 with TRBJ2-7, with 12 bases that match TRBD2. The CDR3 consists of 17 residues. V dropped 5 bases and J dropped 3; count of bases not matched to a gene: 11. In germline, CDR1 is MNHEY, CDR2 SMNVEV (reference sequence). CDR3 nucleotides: TGTGCCAGCAGTGGTGGGACTAGCGGGCCTAGACTCTACGAGCAGTACTTC. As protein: CASSGGTSGPRLYEQYF.

The CDR3 here is CASSESGRLNSNQPQHF. For the CDR3, the DNA is TGTGCCAGCAGCGAGTCCGGCAGACTCAATAGCAATCAGCCCCAGCATTTT. The chain is built from TRBV7-8 and TRBJ1-5, with unresolved D. The CDR3 sequence is 17 residues long. The V gene lost 5 bases and the J gene lost 0 bases, with 17 bases spanning the gap. Per germline, CDR1 SGHVS and CDR2 FQNEAQ.

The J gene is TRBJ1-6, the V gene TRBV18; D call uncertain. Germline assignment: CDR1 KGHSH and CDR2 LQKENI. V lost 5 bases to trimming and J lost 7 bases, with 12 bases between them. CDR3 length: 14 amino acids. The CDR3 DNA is TGTGCCAGCTCAGAATACGACGGGAATTCACCCCTCCACTTT. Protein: CASSEYDGNSPLHF.

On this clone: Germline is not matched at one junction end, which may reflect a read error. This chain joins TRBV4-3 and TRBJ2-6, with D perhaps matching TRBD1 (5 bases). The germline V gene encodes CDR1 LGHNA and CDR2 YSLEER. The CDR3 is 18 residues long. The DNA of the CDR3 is TGCGCCAGCAGCCAAGGACCTAGAGGAACAACTGGGGCCAACGGCCTGACTTTC. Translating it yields CASSQGPRGTTGANGLTF.

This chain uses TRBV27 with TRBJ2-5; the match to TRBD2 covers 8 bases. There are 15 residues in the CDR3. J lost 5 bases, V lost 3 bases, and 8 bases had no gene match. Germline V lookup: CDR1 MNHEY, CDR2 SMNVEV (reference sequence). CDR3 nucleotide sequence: TGTGCCAGCAGTTTCTTCTTTCGGGGGGGGGAGACCCAGTACTTC. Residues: CASSFFFRGGETQYF.